The 30 T cell receptor beta chains given below trace back to one sample, sequenced in a study of shared clonotypes between healthy human individuals. Some clones are missing from TCRdb's copy, which holds only in-frame ones; the method was immunoSEQ multiplex PCR. The repertoire has around 450,000 clones, 79% of them found once; the top ten carry over 10%. Specimen: PBMCs. All receptors come from a woman in her thirties or forties in good health. Some clones in this sample may be carry-over from other donors' samples.

This clone showed up just a few times. Other DNA sequences in this sample translate to the same CDR3. V usage is TRBV28 and J usage is TRBJ1-5; TRBD1 agrees at 8 bases. The trim removed 2 bases at V and 6 bases at J, leaving 3 bases unmatched. There are 14 residues in the CDR3. Looked up from germline, CDR1 is MDHEN and CDR2 is SYDVKM. The chain's CDR3 is CASSLRQGSQPQHF. CDR3 bases: TGTGCCAGCAGTTTACGACAGGGGAGTCAGCCCCAGCATTTT.

The rearrangement links TRBV7-3 to TRBJ2-2; TRBD1 agrees at 9 bases. The CDR3 is 16 residues long. CDR1 SGHTA and CDR2 FQGTGA come from the germline V gene. The V segment lost 7 bases and the J segment 5 bases; nucleotides outside the gene matches: 11. This chain's CDR3 is CASTRPGTGSTGELFF. In DNA, the CDR3 is TGTGCCAGCACCCGACCAGGGACAGGGTCGACCGGGGAGCTGTTTTTT.

This clone showed up just once. The V and J genes are TRBV2 and TRBJ1-2; TRBD1 agrees at 10 bases. V was clipped by 4 bases and J by 4 bases; unmatched bases: 3. This CDR3 region has 14 residues. Germline lookup yields CDR1 SNHLY and CDR2 FYNNEI. The CDR3 loop reads CASSGDRGRYGYTF. The CDR3 DNA follows: TGTGCCAGCAGTGGGGACAGGGGCCGCTATGGCTACACCTTC.

This chain links TRBV10-1 with TRBJ2-4; no firm D call. The germline CDR1 and CDR2 sequences are WNHNN and SYGVQD (reference sequence). This CDR3 contains 14 residues. Trimming shortened V by 0 bases and J by 8 bases, and 11 bases separated the two germline ends. The CDR3 reads CASSESSSVHIQYF. The CDR3 nucleotides are TGCGCCAGCAGTGAGTCATCGAGTGTCCACATTCAGTACTTC.

In regard to this clone: This may be a read error: a much more frequent sequence differs by one nucleotide. Other DNA variants within this sample encode the same CDR3. The chain carries TRBV11-2 and TRBJ1-1; D is uncertain. Germline CDR1 and CDR2: SGHAT and FQNNGV. This CDR3 is 13 amino acids long. V lost 3 bases and J lost 1, with 6 bases in between. Here the CDR3 DNA reads TGTGCCAGCAGCTTCAACAGGAACACTGAAGCTTTCTTT. Translated, it gives CASSFNRNTEAFF.

This clone was recorded only once. J is TRBJ2-7 and V is TRBV7-9; 7 bases fit TRBD2. After removal of 2 bases from V and 0 bases from J, the junction contained 4 bases not matched to a gene. The CDR3 loop spans 15 amino acids. The germline CDR1 and CDR2 sequences are SEHNR and FQNEAQ (reference sequence). The CDR3 DNA is TGTGCCAGCAGCTTACAACGCGGGAGCTCCTACGAGCAGTACTTC. It yields the protein CASSLQRGSSYEQYF. The whole variable domain, filled in from reference TRBV7-9 and TRBJ2-7, reads DTGVSQNPRHKITKRGQNVTFRCDPISEHNRLYWYRQTLGQGPEFLTYFQNEAQLEKSRLLSDRFSAERPKGSFSTLEIQRTEQGDSAMYLCASSLQRGSSYEQYFGPGTRLTVT.

The gene calls are TRBV7-6 and TRBJ2-1, with a possible D match to TRBD1 (6 bases). The V end lost 1 base, the J end lost 7 bases, and 11 bases lay between the germline ends. The germline V gene encodes CDR1 SGHVS and CDR2 FNYEAQ. CDR3 length: 14 amino acids. The CDR3 sequence is CASSLDRVVNEQFF. DNA of the CDR3: TGTGCCAGCAGCTTAGACAGGGTTGTGAATGAGCAGTTCTTC.

The genes are TRBV30 and TRBJ2-1; unclear D gene. CDR1 is GTSNPN, CDR2 SVGIG, per germline (reference sequence). Trimming shortened V by 0 bases and J by 7 bases, and 7 bases separated the two germline ends. The CDR3 spans 12 residues. This CDR3 is CAWSVLRNEQFF. The CDR3 bases are TGTGCCTGGAGTGTATTGAGGAATGAGCAGTTCTTC. The whole variable domain, remainder taken from reference TRBV30 and TRBJ2-1, is SQTIHQWPATLVQPVGSPLSLECTVEGTSNPNLYWYRQAAGRGLQLLFYSVGIGQISSEVPQNLSASRPQDRQFILSSKKLLLSDSGFYLCAWSVLRNEQFFGPGTRLTVL.

This chain uses TRBV28 with TRBJ2-5, with D possibly being TRBD1 or TRBD2 (5 bases each). Trimming removed 8 bases at V and 2 bases at J, with 9 bases between. The CDR3 is 12 residues long. Germline CDR1 is MDHEN and CDR2 is SYDVKM. This CDR3 is CASGDPQETQYF. The CDR3 bases are TGTGCCAGCGGGGACCCTCAAGAGACCCAGTACTTC.

The chain has TRBV7-3 and TRBJ2-3; 11 bases agree with TRBD2. The CDR3 totals 19 residues. The germline gives CDR1 SGHTA, CDR2 FQGTGA. With V trimmed by 5 bases and J by 4 bases, 17 bases remained unmatched. The CDR3 DNA sequence: TGTGCCAGCAGCCCCGTTGGGACTAGCGGTTCACCCGGGGCAGATACGCAGTATTTT. Amino acids: CASSPVGTSGSPGADTQYF. Filled out from reference TRBV7-3 and TRBJ2-3, the complete variable domain reads GAGVSQTPSNKVTEKGKYVELRCDPISGHTALYWYRQSLGQGPEFLIYFQGTGAADDSGLPNDRFFAVRPEGSVSTLKIQRTERGDSAVYLCASSPVGTSGSPGADTQYFGPGTRLTVL.

The chain links TRBV4-1 to TRBJ1-2, with D maybe TRBD1 (6 bases). The germline V gene encodes CDR1 MGHRA and CDR2 YSYEKL. The CDR3 runs 15 residues. V was shortened by 0 bases and J by 4 bases, with 12 bases between the two germline ends. CDR3 sequence (DNA): TGCGCCAGCAGCCAAGATGGGGACAACCCCTATGGCTACACCTTC. Its translation is CASSQDGDNPYGYTF.

The chain links TRBV7-9 to TRBJ1-4, with 7 bases identical to TRBD1. The germline V gene encodes CDR1 SEHNR and CDR2 FQNEAQ (reference sequence). Trimming cost V 3 bases and J 8 bases; bases outside gene matches: 6. The CDR3 runs to 14 residues. The DNA for the CDR3 is TGTGCCAGCAGCTTGGGCAGGGGGGTCGAAAAACTGTTTTTT. Its protein is CASSLGRGVEKLFF.

The chain is built from TRBV7-6 and TRBJ2-3; D possibly corresponds to TRBD1 (6 bases). The length of the CDR3 is 15 residues. The germline V gene has CDR1 SGHVS and CDR2 FNYEAQ. Trimming left V 4 bases short and J 2 bases short, with 13 bases between. CDR3 DNA: TGTGCCAGCAGCTCACAGGGAAGGATCACAGATACGCAGTATTTT. It translates to CASSSQGRITDTQYF.

The chain joins TRBV19 to TRBJ1-5; 10 bases are a match to TRBD1. The germline V gene has CDR1 LNHDA and CDR2 SQIVND (reference sequence). This CDR3 has 15 residues. Trimming at V came to 1 base and at J to 4 bases, leaving 1 base not matched to a gene. The CDR3 spells CASSIGTGGNQPQHF. The CDR3 DNA sequence: TGTGCCAGTAGTATAGGGACAGGGGGGAATCAGCCCCAGCATTTT.

The chain employs TRBV28 and TRBJ1-3; no clear D. Per the germline V gene, CDR1 is MDHEN and CDR2 is SYDVKM. The CDR3 contains 14 residues. Trimming removed 5 bases at V and 4 bases at J, with 12 bases between. Written as DNA, the CDR3 is TGTGCCAGCAGTACGGCCGTGGTCGGAAACACCATATATTTT. It codes for CASSTAVVGNTIYF.

CDR3 in amino acids: CAISERDRGSSYEQYF. The CDR3 DNA is TGTGCCATCAGTGAAAGGGACAGGGGTTCCTCCTACGAGCAGTACTTC. This sequence joins TRBV10-3 and TRBJ2-7; 10 bases match TRBD1. CDR3 length: 16 amino acids. Germline V CDR1 and CDR2: ENHRY, SYGVKD. V was clipped by 3 bases and J by 0 bases; unmatched bases: 5.

V gene TRBV5-5 combines with J gene TRBJ2-7, with D possibly matching TRBD1 (6 bases). Deletions cut 3 bases from V and 2 bases from J, with 12 bases between. The CDR3 loop spans 14 amino acids. The germline gives CDR1 SGHKS, CDR2 YYEKEE (reference sequence). DNA of the CDR3: TGTGCCAGCAGCTCGGACAGTCGGGCCTACGAGCAGTACTTC. Its protein is CASSSDSRAYEQYF. Drawing the rest from reference TRBV5-5 and TRBJ2-7, the complete variable domain is DAGVTQSPTHLIKTRGQQVTLRCSPISGHKSVSWYQQVLGQGPQFIFQYYEKEERGRGNFPDRFSARQFPNYSSELNVNALLLGDSALYLCASSSDSRAYEQYFGPGTRLTVT.

The rearrangement uses TRBV12-5 and TRBJ1-2, with a possible D match to TRBD1 (5 bases). The CDR3 totals 12 residues. CDR1 and CDR2 (germline): LGHNT, FRNRAP. Trimming cost V 4 bases and J 7 bases, with 10 bases left between them. CDR3: CASGSRGVGYTF. CDR3 DNA sequence: TGTGCTAGTGGTTCTCGAGGGGTTGGCTACACCTTC.

The chain links TRBV7-2 to TRBJ2-1, with TRBD1 as a possible D gene (5 bases). Trimming removed 1 base from V and 4 bases from J, with 11 bases in between. Per germline, CDR1 SGHTA and CDR2 FQGNSA. The CDR3 contains 15 residues. CDR3: CASSLGSGLYNEQFF. The CDR3, as DNA: TGTGCCAGCAGCTTAGGATCAGGGTTATACAATGAGCAGTTCTTC.

This clone was recorded only once. This chain connects TRBV29-1 to TRBJ2-1; 8 nucleotides match TRBD2. CDR3 size: 14 residues. The germline V gene encodes CDR1 SQVTM and CDR2 ANQGSEA. The J segment lost 10 bases and the V segment lost 3 bases, leaving 11 bases of the junction unmatched. CDR3 in DNA: TGCAGCGTTGATACTAGCGGACTCCTGGAGGAGCAGTTCTTC. Its translation: CSVDTSGLLEEQFF.

Points on this clone: Germline is not matched at one junction end, which may reflect a read error. The genes are TRBV27 and TRBJ1-1; D is unresolved. This CDR3 is built from 13 residues. Germline CDR1 MNHEY, CDR2 SMNVEV (reference sequence). CDR3 loop: CASSISGSSEAFF. The CDR3 DNA follows: TGTGCCAGCAGTATATCCGGGTCTTCTGAAGCTTTCTTT.

V gene TRBV9 combines with J gene TRBJ2-3; no clear D. CDR1 and CDR2 from the germline V gene are SGDLS and YYNGEE. Deletions cut 0 bases from V and 2 bases from J, with 10 bases between. The length of the CDR3 is 15 residues. The CDR3 DNA reads as TGTGCCAGCAGCGTAGTAGTAGGGAACACAGATACGCAGTATTTT. This sequence encodes CASSVVVGNTDTQYF.

The chain has TRBV5-4 and TRBJ1-4; perhaps TRBD1 as D (5 bases). Germline V gene sequence: CDR1 SGHNT, CDR2 YYREEE (reference sequence). The CDR3 is made up of 16 amino acids. V lost 1 base, J lost 8 bases, and 18 bases lay in between. CDR3 sequence reads: CASSLNAGVEGEKLFF. CDR3 DNA sequence: TGTGCCAGCAGCTTGAATGCGGGGGTAGAGGGAGAAAAACTGTTTTTT.

This clone has only a few counts. The chain has TRBV29-1 and TRBJ2-5; the D gene is possibly TRBD1 (6 bases). The V end was cut by 6 bases, the J end by 5 bases, with 13 bases between. Germline CDR1 and CDR2: SQVTM and ANQGSEA. This CDR3 region has 12 residues. The CDR3 bases are TGCAGCGTCGACCCTAGGGGGGAGACCCAGTACTTC. Amino acids: CSVDPRGETQYF.

Note on this clone: One end of the junction fails to match germline, which may point to a read error. This chain joins TRBV5-1 and TRBJ1-1; no reliable D call. There are 14 residues in the CDR3. Germline V gene data show CDR1 as SGHRS and CDR2 as YFSETQ. CDR3 sequence: CASRLAVMNTEAFF. The DNA for the CDR3 is TGCGCCAGCAGATTGGCAGTTATGAACACTGAAGCTTTCTTT.

Points on this clone: One end of the junction varies from germline; a read error may be responsible. V gene TRBV7-7 combines with J gene TRBJ2-2; no reliable D call. CDR1 SSHAT and CDR2 FNYEAQ come from the germline V gene (reference sequence). This CDR3 has 13 residues. CDR3: CASSSNIGAELFF. The CDR3 bases are TGTGCTAGCAGCTCCAACATAGGAGCGGAGCTGTTTTTT.

This chain joins TRBV19 and TRBJ1-2; 9 nucleotides align to TRBD1. This CDR3 is 13 amino acids long. The germline CDR1 and CDR2 sequences are LNHDA and SQIVND (reference sequence). Trimming at V came to 7 bases and at J to 7 bases, leaving 7 bases not matched to a gene. CDR3 bases: TGTGCCAGTATGGATACAGGGGGCATTGGCTACACCTTC. Its translation: CASMDTGGIGYTF.

Notes on this clone: This likely came from a read error, as a far larger clone is one base away. The sample contains more than one DNA sequence encoding this CDR3. The V call is TRBV9, the J call TRBJ1-5; TRBD1 matches at 10 bases. The germline gives CDR1 SGDLS, CDR2 YYNGEE. The CDR3 contains 15 residues. The CDR3 nucleotides read TGTGCCAGCAGCGTAGGGACAGGGGGATCTCAGCCCCAGCACTTT. Protein sequence: CASSVGTGGSQPQHF.

This clone was seen more than once but under ten times. The V gene is TRBV2, the J gene TRBJ2-3; D not resolved. Trimming shortened V by 2 bases and J by 1 base, and 10 bases separated the two germline ends. CDR1 and CDR2 (germline): SNHLY, FYNNEI. The CDR3 runs to 15 residues. As DNA, the CDR3 is TGTGCCAGCAGTGAACTAAGCTCCCGCACAGATACGCAGTATTTT. This gives the protein CASSELSSRTDTQYF.

Details on this clone: This may arise from a read error, as a much more abundant clone is one base away. At the DNA level, this CDR3 is encoded by other sequences in the same sample as well. The V and J genes are TRBV29-1 and TRBJ2-3, with D possibly being TRBD1 or TRBD2 (6 bases each). CDR1 and CDR2 from the germline V gene are SQVTM and ANQGSEA. This CDR3 contains 15 residues. V lost 7 bases and J lost 3, with 20 bases in between. This CDR3 is CSAPSLAGATDTQYF. CDR3 coding DNA: TGCAGCGCTCCCTCACTAGCAGGGGCGACAGATACGCAGTATTTT.